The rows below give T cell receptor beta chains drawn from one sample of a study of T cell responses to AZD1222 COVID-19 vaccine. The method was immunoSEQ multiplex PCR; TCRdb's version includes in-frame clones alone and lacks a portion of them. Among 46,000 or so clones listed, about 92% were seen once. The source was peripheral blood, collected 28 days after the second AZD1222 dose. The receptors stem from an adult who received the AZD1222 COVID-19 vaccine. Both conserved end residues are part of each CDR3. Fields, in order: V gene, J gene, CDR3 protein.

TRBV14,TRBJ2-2,CASSQSRTWGTGELFF
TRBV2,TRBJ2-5,CASSEVQGGLETQYF
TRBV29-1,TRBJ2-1,CSALGQVYNEQFF
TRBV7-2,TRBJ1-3,CASSFPGGSLSDTIYF
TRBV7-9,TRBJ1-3,CASSLQPDTIYF
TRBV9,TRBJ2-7,CASSLGVSYEQYF
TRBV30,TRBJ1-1,CAWRYLGMNTEAFF
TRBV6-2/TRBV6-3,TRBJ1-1,CASSLDSLGAEAFF
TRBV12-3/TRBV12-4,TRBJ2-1,CASSFGTGREQFF
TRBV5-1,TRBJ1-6,CASSDGTAHNSPLHF
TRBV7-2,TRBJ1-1,CASSLGGPTEAFF
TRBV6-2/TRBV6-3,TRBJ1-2,CASSYSRFFYGYTF
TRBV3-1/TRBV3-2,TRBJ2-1,CASSQVQGGFTYNEQFF
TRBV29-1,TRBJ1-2,CSVPPPGSDGYTF
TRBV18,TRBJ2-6,CASSPAQGASSGANVLTF
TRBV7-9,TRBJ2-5,CASSLARDSETQYF
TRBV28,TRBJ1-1,CASSLPSSGAAAKAFF
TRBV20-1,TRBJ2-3,CSASLRGPSTDTQYF
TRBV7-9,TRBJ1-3,CASSLRRQGNTIYF
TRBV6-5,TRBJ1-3,CASHRDSGNTIYF
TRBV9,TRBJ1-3,CASSAGNSGSLNTIYF
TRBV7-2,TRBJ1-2,CASSSPGQGAGGYTF
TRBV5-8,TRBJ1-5,CASSFQQGARSNQPQHF
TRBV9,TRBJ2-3,CASSVGSSGSDTQYF
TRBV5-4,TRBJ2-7,CASSTRQGNNEQYF
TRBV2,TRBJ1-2,CASSALGGGGGYTF
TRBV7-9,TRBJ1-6,CASSAGTGDSPLHF
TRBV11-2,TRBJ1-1,CASSLGGATEAFF
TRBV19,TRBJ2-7,CASSDSYEQYF
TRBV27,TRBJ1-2,CASSLGGQTYTF
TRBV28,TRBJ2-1,CASREDSYNEQFF
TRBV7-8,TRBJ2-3,CASSLKDFTDTQYF
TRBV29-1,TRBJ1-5,CSVTVRSDRGSSNQPQHF
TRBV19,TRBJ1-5,CASSLLSWGNQPQHF
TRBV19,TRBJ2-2,CASTSFPSGGTTGELFF